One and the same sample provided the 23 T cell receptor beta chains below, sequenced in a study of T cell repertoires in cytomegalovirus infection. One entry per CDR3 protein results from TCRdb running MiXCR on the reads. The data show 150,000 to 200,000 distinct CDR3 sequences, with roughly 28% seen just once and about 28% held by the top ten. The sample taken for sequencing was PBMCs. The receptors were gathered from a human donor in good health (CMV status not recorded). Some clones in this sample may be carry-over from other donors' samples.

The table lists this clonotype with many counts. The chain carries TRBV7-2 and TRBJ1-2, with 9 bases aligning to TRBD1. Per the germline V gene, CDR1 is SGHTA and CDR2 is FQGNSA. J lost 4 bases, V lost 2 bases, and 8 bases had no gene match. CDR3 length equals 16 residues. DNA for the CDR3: TGTGCCAGCAGCTTAACCCTGACAGGGGGAAGCTATGGCTACACCTTC. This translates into CASSLTLTGGSYGYTF.

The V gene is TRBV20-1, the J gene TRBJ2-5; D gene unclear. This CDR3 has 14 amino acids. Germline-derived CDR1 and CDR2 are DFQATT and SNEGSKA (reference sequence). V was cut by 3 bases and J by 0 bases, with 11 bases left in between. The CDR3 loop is CSARPLQYQETQYF. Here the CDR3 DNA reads TGCAGTGCTAGGCCGCTGCAGTACCAAGAGACCCAGTACTTC.

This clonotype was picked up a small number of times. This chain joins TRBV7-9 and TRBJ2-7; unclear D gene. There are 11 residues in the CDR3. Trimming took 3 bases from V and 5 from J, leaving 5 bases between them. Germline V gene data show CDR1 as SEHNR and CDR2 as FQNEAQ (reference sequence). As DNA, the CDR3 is TGTGCCAGCAGCTTTACCCACGAGCAGTACTTC. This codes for CASSFTHEQYF.

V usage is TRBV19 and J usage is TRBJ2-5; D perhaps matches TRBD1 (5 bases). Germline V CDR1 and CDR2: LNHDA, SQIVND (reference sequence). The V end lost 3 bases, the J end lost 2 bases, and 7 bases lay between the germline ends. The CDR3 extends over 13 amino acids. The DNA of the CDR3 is TGTGCCAGTAGTATGGGGCCTCAAGAGACCCAGTACTTC. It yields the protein CASSMGPQETQYF.

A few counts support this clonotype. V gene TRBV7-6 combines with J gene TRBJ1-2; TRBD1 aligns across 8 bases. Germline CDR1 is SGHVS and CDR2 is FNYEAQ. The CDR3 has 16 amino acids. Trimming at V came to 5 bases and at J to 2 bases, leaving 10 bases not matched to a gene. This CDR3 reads CASSPGATGVNYGYTF. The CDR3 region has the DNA TGTGCCAGCAGCCCGGGGGCGACAGGGGTGAACTATGGCTACACCTTC.

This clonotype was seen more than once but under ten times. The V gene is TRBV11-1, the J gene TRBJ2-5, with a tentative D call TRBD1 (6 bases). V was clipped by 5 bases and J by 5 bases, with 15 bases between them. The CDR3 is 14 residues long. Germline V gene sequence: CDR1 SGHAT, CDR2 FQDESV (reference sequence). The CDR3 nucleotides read TGTGCCAGCAGCACCAACAGGGTGGAGGAGACCCAGTACTTC. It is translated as CASSTNRVEETQYF.

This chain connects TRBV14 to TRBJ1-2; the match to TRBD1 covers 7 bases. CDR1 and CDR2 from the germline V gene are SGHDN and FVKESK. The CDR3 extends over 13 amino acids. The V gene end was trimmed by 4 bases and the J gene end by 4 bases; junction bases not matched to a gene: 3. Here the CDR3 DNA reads TGTGCCAGCAGCCGACAGGGCACCTATGGCTACACCTTC. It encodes CASSRQGTYGYTF. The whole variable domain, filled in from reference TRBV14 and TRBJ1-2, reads EAGVTQFPSHSVIEKGQTVTLRCDPISGHDNLYWYRRVMGKEIKFLLHFVKESKQDESGMPNNRFLAERTGGTYSTLKVQPAELEDSGVYFCASSRQGTYGYTFGSGTRLTVV.

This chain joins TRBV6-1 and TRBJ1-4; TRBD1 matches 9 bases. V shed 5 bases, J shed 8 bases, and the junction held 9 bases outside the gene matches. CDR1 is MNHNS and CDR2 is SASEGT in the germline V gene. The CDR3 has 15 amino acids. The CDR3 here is CASSPWDRVREKLFF. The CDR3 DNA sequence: TGTGCCAGCAGTCCATGGGACAGGGTGCGCGAAAAACTGTTTTTT.

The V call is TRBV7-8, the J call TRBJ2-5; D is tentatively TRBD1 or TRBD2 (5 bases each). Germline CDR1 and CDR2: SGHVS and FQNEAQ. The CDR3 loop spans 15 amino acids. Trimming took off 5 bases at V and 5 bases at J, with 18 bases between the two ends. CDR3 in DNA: TGTGCCAGCAGCCCCGGGACCGGTTTAGGGGAGACCCAGTACTTC. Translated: CASSPGTGLGETQYF.

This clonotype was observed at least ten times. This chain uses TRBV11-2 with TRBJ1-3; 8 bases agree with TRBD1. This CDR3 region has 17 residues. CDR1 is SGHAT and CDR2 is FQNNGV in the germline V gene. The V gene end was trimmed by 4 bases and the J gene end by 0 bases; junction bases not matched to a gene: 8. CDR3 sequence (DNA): TGTGCCAGCAGCTCGTCGCCCAGGGGGCCCTCTGGAAACACCATATATTTT. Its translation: CASSSSPRGPSGNTIYF. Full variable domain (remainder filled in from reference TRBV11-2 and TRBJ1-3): EAGVAQSPRYKIIEKRQSVAFWCNPISGHATLYWYQQILGQGPKLLIQFQNNGVVDDSQLPKDRFSAERLKGVDSTLKIQPAKLEDSAVYLCASSSSPRGPSGNTIYFGEGSWLTVV.

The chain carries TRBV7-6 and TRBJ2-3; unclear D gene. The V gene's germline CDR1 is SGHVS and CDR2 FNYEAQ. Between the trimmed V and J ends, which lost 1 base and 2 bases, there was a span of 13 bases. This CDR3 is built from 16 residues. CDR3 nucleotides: TGTGCCAGCAGCTTAGGAGGAAGAGAGACCACAGATACGCAGTATTTT. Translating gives CASSLGGRETTDTQYF.

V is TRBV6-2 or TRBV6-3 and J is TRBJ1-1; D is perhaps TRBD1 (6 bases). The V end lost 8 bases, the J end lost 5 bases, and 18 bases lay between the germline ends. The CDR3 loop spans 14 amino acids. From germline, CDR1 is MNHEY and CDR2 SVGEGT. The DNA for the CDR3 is TGTGCCAGCTGTAGAGGGGGAAGTGTAACTGAAGCTTTCTTT. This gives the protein CASCRGGSVTEAFF.

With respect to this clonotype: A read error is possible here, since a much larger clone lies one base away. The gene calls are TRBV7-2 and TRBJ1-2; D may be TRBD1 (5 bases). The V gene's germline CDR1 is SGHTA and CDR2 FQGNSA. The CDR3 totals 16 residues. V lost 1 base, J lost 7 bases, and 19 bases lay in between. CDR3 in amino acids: CASSLGVGVASSGYTF. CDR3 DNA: TGTGCCAGCAGCTTAGGTGTAGGGGTAGCCTCCTCTGGCTACACCTTC.

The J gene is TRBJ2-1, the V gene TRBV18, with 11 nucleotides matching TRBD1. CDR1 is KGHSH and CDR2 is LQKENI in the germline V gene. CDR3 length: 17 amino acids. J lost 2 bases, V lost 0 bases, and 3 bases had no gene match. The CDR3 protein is CASSPPGTGGPYNEQFF. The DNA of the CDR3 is TGTGCCAGCTCACCACCGGGGACAGGGGGGCCCTACAATGAGCAGTTCTTC.

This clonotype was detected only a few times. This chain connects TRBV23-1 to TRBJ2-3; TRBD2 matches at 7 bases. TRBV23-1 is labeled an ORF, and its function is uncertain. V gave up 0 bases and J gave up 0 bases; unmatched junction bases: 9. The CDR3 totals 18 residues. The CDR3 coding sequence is TGCGCCAGCAGTCAATCTGGGGCTAGCGGAGATAGCACAGATACGCAGTATTTT. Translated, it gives CASSQSGASGDSTDTQYF.

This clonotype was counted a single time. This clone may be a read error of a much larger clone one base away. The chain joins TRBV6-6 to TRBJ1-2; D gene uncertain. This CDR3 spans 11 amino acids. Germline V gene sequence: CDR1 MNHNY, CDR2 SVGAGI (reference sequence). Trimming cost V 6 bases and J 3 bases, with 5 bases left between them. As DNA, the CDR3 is TGTGCCAGCAGCCAGGACTATGGCTACACCTTC. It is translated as CASSQDYGYTF.

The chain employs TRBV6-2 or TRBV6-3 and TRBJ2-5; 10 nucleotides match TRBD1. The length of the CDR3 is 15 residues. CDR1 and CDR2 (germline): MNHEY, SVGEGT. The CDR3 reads CDGSSGTGVGETQYF. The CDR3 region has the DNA TGTGACGGCAGTTCCGGGACAGGGGTTGGTGAGACCCAGTACTTC.

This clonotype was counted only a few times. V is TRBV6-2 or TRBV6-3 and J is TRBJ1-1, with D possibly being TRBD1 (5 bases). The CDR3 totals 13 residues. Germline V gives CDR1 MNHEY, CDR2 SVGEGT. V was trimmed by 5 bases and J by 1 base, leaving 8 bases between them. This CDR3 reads CASSPQENTEAFF. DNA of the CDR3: TGTGCCAGCAGTCCACAGGAGAACACTGAAGCTTTCTTT.

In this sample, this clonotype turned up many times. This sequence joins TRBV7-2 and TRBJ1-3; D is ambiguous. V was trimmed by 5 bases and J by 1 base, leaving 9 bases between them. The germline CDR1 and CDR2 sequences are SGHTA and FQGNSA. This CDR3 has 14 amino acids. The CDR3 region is CASSPSGSGNTIYF. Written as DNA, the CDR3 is TGTGCCAGCAGCCCATCGGGTTCTGGAAACACCATATATTTT.

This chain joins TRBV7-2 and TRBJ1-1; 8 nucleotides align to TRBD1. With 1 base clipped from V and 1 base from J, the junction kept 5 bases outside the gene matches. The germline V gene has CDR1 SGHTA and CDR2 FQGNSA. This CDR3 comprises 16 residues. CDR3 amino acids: CASSLGRDRRNTEAFF. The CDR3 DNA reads TGTGCCAGCAGCTTAGGAAGGGACAGGAGGAACACTGAAGCTTTCTTT.

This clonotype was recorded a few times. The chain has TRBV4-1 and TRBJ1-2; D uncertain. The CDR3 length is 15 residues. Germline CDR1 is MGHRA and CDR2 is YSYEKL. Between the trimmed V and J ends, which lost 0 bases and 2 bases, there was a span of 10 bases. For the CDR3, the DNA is TGCGCCAGCAGCCAAGATTGGCAGATGAACTATGGCTACACCTTC. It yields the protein CASSQDWQMNYGYTF.

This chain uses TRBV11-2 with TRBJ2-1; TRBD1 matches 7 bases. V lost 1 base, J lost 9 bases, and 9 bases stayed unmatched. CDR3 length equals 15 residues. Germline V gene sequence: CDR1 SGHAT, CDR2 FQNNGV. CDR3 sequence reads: CASSLGIMRGPEQFF. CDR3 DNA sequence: TGTGCCAGCAGCTTAGGCATAATGAGGGGGCCTGAGCAGTTCTTC.

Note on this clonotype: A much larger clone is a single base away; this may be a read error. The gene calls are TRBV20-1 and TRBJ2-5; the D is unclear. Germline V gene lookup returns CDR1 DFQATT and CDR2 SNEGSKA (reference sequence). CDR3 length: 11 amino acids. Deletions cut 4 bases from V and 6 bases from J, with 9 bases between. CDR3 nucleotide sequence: TGCAGTGCTAAAGATGGGCAGACCCAGTACTTC. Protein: CSAKDGQTQYF.